This TCR beta chain was recorded in a study of PD-L1 blockade in urothelial cancer. As for the study in general: About 90% of the 29 patients were men whose urothelial cancer was bladder-origin. The authors examined blood 3 weeks (second dose) and 6 weeks after treatment start.

Germline CDR1 reads SGDLS; CDR2 reads YYNGEE. Trimming removed 4 bases from V and 1 base from J, with 8 bases in between. There are 13 residues in the CDR3. Specified time point: pretreatment peripheral blood. The cohort comprised individuals with locally advanced or metastatic urothelial carcinoma. The data were produced by immunoSEQ multiplex PCR, yet TCRdb's version contains in-frame clones alone and is incomplete. Counted here are some 16,000 clones, around 89% occurring once; the ten biggest clones make up over 9.5%. The specimen comprised PBMCs, sampled around atezolizumab (anti-PD-L1) treatment. The chain uses TRBV9 and TRBJ1-1; a weak D match, TRBD1 (6 bases). This receptor was identified in a man between 65 and 85 years old with urothelial cancer. The CDR3: CASSQQGNTEAFF. The CDR3 DNA is TGTGCCAGCAGCCAACAGGGGAACACTGAAGCTTTCTTT.